This TCR beta chain was sequenced during a study of technical replicates of blood from several donors. Here immunoSEQ multiplex PCR was the method, and the copy in TCRdb shows in-frame clones only, minus some. Among tens of thousands of clones listed, roughly 93% were seen once. The CDR3 sequence is 19 residues long. V lost 4 bases to trimming and J lost 0 bases; unmatched junction nucleotides: 15. Germline CDR1 LNHDA, CDR2 SQIVND (reference sequence). Sequencing input: T cells isolated from PBMCs. This TCR came from a human donor in good health. The chain carries TRBV19 and TRBJ1-5; 7 bases agree with TRBD1. The CDR3 nucleotides are TGTGCCAGTAGTACATCTTACCGGGACAGCATTTATAGCAATCAGCCCCAGCATTTT. It encodes CASSTSYRDSIYSNQPQHF.